This TCR beta chain was captured in a study of T cell responses to AZD1222 COVID-19 vaccine. Study summary: Both about-4-week and about-12-week second-dose recipients were combined.

Clones were sequenced by immunoSEQ multiplex PCR, and TCRdb holds only the in-frame ones, with some missing. The table lists around 28,000 clones, roughly nine tenths of them singletons. Comment on this clone: Its antigen is unidentified.

Points from the study as a whole: Donor demographics were predominantly white British with a female majority; clonal diversity may be underestimated. Among those given AZD1222, only six were seropositive at baseline. Regions left unmutated in variants are reportedly the target of nearly half of spike-specific TCRs.

The V and J ends lost 1 base and 2 bases, in that order; junction bases with no gene match: 13. The CDR3 sequence is 18 residues long. Germline CDR1 and CDR2: SEHNR and FQNEAQ (reference sequence). The gene calls are TRBV7-9 and TRBJ2-7, with 8 nucleotides matching TRBD2. The source material was peripheral blood, sampled on day 0 of AZD1222 vaccination. This sequence originates from an adult in good health. CDR3 in amino acids: CASSLVSTSGGRTYEQYF. The CDR3 bases are TGTGCCAGCAGCTTAGTATCGACGAGCGGCGGGAGGACCTACGAGCAGTACTTC.